Below, 10 T cell receptor beta chains from the same sample are listed, as sequenced in a study of long-term antiretroviral therapy in people with HIV. Version v3.0 of the immunoSEQ assay ran at survey level. Only in-frame clones appear in the TCRdb table, and some are missing; sequencing was by immunoSEQ multiplex PCR. This table has about 25,000 clones, approximately 80% appearing once. Sequenced material: unsorted PBMCs, taken at the start of antiretroviral therapy, before treatment. The source is a woman younger than 35 with HIV.

The chain employs TRBV13 and TRBJ1-2, with 9 positions matching TRBD1. Per germline, CDR1 PRHDT and CDR2 FYEKMQ (reference sequence). J lost 6 bases, V lost 5 bases, and 7 bases had no gene match. The CDR3 is 14 residues long. Written as DNA, the CDR3 is TGTGCCAGCAGCGGTGGGGACAGGGTGGATGGCTACACCTTC. This gives the protein CASSGGDRVDGYTF.

The genes are TRBV28 and TRBJ1-1, with a possible D match to TRBD1 (5 bases). V dropped 2 bases and J dropped 2 bases, with 9 bases sitting between them. Germline-derived CDR1 and CDR2 are MDHEN and SYDVKM. The CDR3 is 14 amino acids. For the CDR3, the DNA is TGTGCCAGCAGTTTAGGGGCCATTAACACTGAAGCTTTCTTT. Its translation: CASSLGAINTEAFF.

The chain recombines TRBV27 with TRBJ1-1; D may be TRBD1 (6 bases). Germline V lookup: CDR1 MNHEY, CDR2 SMNVEV (reference sequence). V lost 3 bases, J lost 3 bases, and 11 bases lay in between. This CDR3 region has 14 residues. The CDR3 DNA follows: TGTGCCAGCAGTTTGAGGGGGGGTGACACTGAAGCTTTCTTT. It translates to CASSLRGGDTEAFF.

The chain uses TRBV5-6 and TRBJ1-5, with 9 bases matching TRBD1. Germline V lookup: CDR1 SGHDT, CDR2 YYEEEE. The V and J ends lost 3 bases and 12 bases, in that order; junction bases with no gene match: 10. The CDR3 runs to 14 residues. The CDR3 region has the DNA TGTGCCAGCAGCTCAGGGACAGGGCTCTTTCGCCAGCATTTT. Translating it yields CASSSGTGLFRQHF.

In this sample, this clone turned up once. The CDR3 nucleotides read TGTGCCAGCAGTGACTGGGACAATGAGCAGTTCTTC. It translates to CASSDWDNEQFF. The chain couples TRBV2 to TRBJ2-1; unclear D gene. Trimming left V 3 bases short and J 5 bases short, with 5 bases between. Germline assignment: CDR1 SNHLY and CDR2 FYNNEI. This CDR3 is built from 12 residues.

This clone was counted a single time. The CDR3: CSAGLGDGQYF. CDR3 nucleotides: TGCAGCGCCGGACTAGGCGACGGGCAGTACTTC. The chain couples TRBV29-1 to TRBJ2-7; 7 bases align to TRBD2. The CDR3 is 11 residues long. The germline gives CDR1 SQVTM, CDR2 ANQGSEA. V gave up 7 bases and J gave up 9 bases; unmatched junction bases: 9.

The chain carries TRBV5-4 and TRBJ2-1; D is perhaps TRBD1 or TRBD2 (6 bases each). The germline gives CDR1 SGHNT, CDR2 YYREEE (reference sequence). The CDR3 extends over 15 amino acids. Between the trimmed V and J ends, which lost 2 bases and 3 bases, there was a span of 12 bases. Here the CDR3 DNA reads TGTGCCAGCAGCTTTGCCGGGGGACACTACAATGAGCAGTTCTTC. It yields the protein CASSFAGGHYNEQFF.

The chain links TRBV11-3 to TRBJ1-1; no definite D call. V lost 3 bases and J 10 bases, leaving 6 bases between the germline ends. The CDR3 is 10 amino acids. Per the germline V gene, CDR1 is SGHNT and CDR2 is YENEEA. The CDR3 region has the DNA TGTGCCAGCAGCTTCGGCTCAGCTTTCTTT. Translation gives CASSFGSAFF.

V and J are TRBV7-9 and TRBJ2-1; TRBD2 is a possible D gene (6 bases). The V gene lost 1 base and the J gene lost 9 bases, with 19 bases spanning the gap. CDR3 size: 16 residues. Germline CDR1 SEHNR, CDR2 FQNEAQ (reference sequence). The CDR3: CASSLDLSGRVAEQFF. In DNA form, the CDR3 reads TGTGCCAGCAGCTTAGACCTTAGCGGACGGGTTGCTGAGCAGTTCTTC.

This rearrangement joins TRBV7-2 to TRBJ2-7; 11 bases are shared with TRBD2. Germline V gene lookup returns CDR1 SGHTA and CDR2 FQGNSA. V was pared by 5 bases and J by 4 bases, with 7 bases of the junction left unmatched. The CDR3 runs 15 residues. Written as DNA, the CDR3 is TGTGCCAGCAGCCCCCAGGCTAGCGGGGGGTACGAGCAGTACTTC. Protein sequence: CASSPQASGGYEQYF. The complete variable domain, with remaining parts taken from reference TRBV7-2 and TRBJ2-7, reads GAGVSQSPSNKVTEKGKDVELRCDPISGHTALYWYRQSLGQGLEFLIYFQGNSAPDKSGLPSDRFSAERTGGSVSTLTIQRTQQEDSAVYLCASSPQASGGYEQYFGPGTRLTVT.